The 23 T cell receptor beta chains below were found in one sample sequenced in a study of T cell responses to AZD1222 COVID-19 vaccine (dated by TCRdb to the early 2020s). Read against the paper, the sample's time point label means: baseline before first vaccination. Libraries were built with the immunoSEQ multiplex PCR assay. The table comes from immuneACCESS by way of TCRdb, which keeps in-frame sequences with V and J called. Part of the clones is missing from these tables; in studies checked, under half for an unresolved V gene and the rest for unknown reasons. This sample is represented by about 150,000 clones; approximately 88% of them were singletons. The top ten clonotypes cover 4.1% of the sample. Sequenced here: peripheral blood, sampled on day 0 of AZD1222 vaccination. The receptors stem from an adult in good health.

This clone was picked up one time. At one end, the junction sequence differs from germline, possibly due to a read error. The chain uses TRBV7-7 and TRBJ1-1; 11 nucleotides agree with TRBD1. Germline V lookup: CDR1 SSHAT, CDR2 FNYEAQ (reference sequence). The CDR3 is made up of 20 amino acids. DNA for the CDR3: TGTGCTAGCACCCCAATACAGTCAGTAGGACAGGGGGCAAGGGACACTGAAGCTTTCTTT. Translation: CASTPIQSVGQGARDTEAFF.

The V gene is TRBV19, the J gene TRBJ1-4; the D is unclear. Germline V gene sequence: CDR1 LNHDA, CDR2 SQIVND (reference sequence). The V and J ends lost 0 bases and 14 bases respectively, with 19 bases between them. There are 15 residues in the CDR3. The CDR3 spells CASSIDWKGLKMLFF. Here the CDR3 DNA reads TGTGCCAGTAGTATAGATTGGAAGGGCCTTAAGATGCTGTTTTTT.

The CDR3 here is CASSLFDIQYGYTF. The CDR3 bases are TGCGCCAGCAGCTTGTTTGACATCCAATATGGCTACACCTTC. This chain uses TRBV5-1 with TRBJ1-2, with D unresolved. V lost 1 base and J 5 bases, leaving 12 bases between the germline ends. Germline CDR1 and CDR2: SGHRS and YFSETQ. The CDR3 is 14 residues long.

The chain carries TRBV7-6 and TRBJ2-1; 11 bases line up with TRBD2. The V and J ends lost 0 bases and 6 bases, in that order; junction bases with no gene match: 13. CDR3 length equals 19 residues. Per the germline V gene, CDR1 is SGHVS and CDR2 is FNYEAQ. CDR3 DNA: TGTGCCAGCAGCTTAGCGGGGCCGAGGGGTAGCGGGGGGGCCAATGAGCAGTTCTTC. This translates into CASSLAGPRGSGGANEQFF.

The rearrangement links TRBV5-1 to TRBJ1-5; D is unclear. This CDR3 contains 10 residues. CDR1 and CDR2 (germline): SGHRS, YFSETQ. V shed 6 bases and J shed 7 bases, with 5 bases lying between them. The DNA for the CDR3 is TGCGCCAGCACAGAACAGCCCCAGCATTTT. It is translated as CASTEQPQHF.

The V and J genes are TRBV15 and TRBJ2-5; 12 nucleotides align to TRBD2. The J segment lost 0 bases and the V segment lost 0 bases, leaving 8 bases of the junction unmatched. The CDR3 is 19 amino acids. Germline CDR1 LNHNV, CDR2 YYDKDF (reference sequence). CDR3 residues: CATSRDRLAGAVNQETQYF. Here the CDR3 DNA reads TGTGCCACCAGCAGAGATCGACTAGCGGGGGCCGTCAACCAAGAGACCCAGTACTTC.

The chain links TRBV15 to TRBJ1-3; D gene ambiguous. Trimming pared 1 base from V and 0 bases from J, leaving 7 bases between. The CDR3 is made up of 15 amino acids. CDR1 is LNHNV, CDR2 YYDKDF, per germline (reference sequence). The CDR3 reads CATSRGAYSGNTIYF. CDR3 in DNA: TGTGCCACCAGCAGAGGTGCCTACTCTGGAAACACCATATATTTT.

The chain recombines TRBV2 with TRBJ1-1; 11 bases align to TRBD1. This CDR3 spans 15 amino acids. V shed 5 bases and J 5 bases; nucleotides not matched to a gene: 7. Germline V gene sequence: CDR1 SNHLY, CDR2 FYNNEI. CDR3 sequence reads: CASSRDRGARTEAFF. The CDR3 DNA is TGTGCCAGCAGTAGGGACAGGGGGGCGAGGACTGAAGCTTTCTTT. Filled out from reference TRBV2 and TRBJ1-1, the complete variable domain reads EPEVTQTPSHQVTQMGQEVILRCVPISNHLYFYWYRQILGQKVEFLVSFYNNEISEKSEIFDDQFSVERPDGSNFTLKIRSTKLEDSAMYFCASSRDRGARTEAFFGQGTRLTVV.

Turning to this clone: At the DNA level, this CDR3 is encoded by other sequences in the same sample as well. The chain links TRBV28 to TRBJ1-5; D unclear. Per the germline V gene, CDR1 is MDHEN and CDR2 is SYDVKM. With 3 bases removed from V and 4 bases from J, the gap between germline ends came to 7 bases. The CDR3 is 13 residues long. The CDR3 nucleotides are TGTGCCAGCAGTTTCGGTGGGAATCAGCCCCAGCATTTT. Translation gives CASSFGGNQPQHF.

The chain has TRBV7-7 and TRBJ2-3; 10 bases match TRBD2. The CDR3 has 14 residues. Per the germline V gene, CDR1 is SSHAT and CDR2 is FNYEAQ (reference sequence). The ends lost 4 bases at V and 4 bases at J; junction bases unmatched: 2. For the CDR3, the DNA is TGTGCCAGCAGCTCCGGGACTAGCGCAGATACGCAGTATTTT. Its protein product is CASSSGTSADTQYF.

The V gene is TRBV25-1, the J gene TRBJ2-7; possible D gene TRBD1, 6 bases. With 3 bases removed from V and 4 bases from J, the gap between germline ends came to 10 bases. This CDR3 has 13 residues. The germline V gene has CDR1 MGHDK and CDR2 SYGVNS. The CDR3 DNA follows: TGTGCCAGCAGTGAGACAGGAATTTACGAGCAGTACTTC. It codes for CASSETGIYEQYF.

The J gene is TRBJ1-5, the V gene TRBV5-1, with 7 bases fitting TRBD1. The CDR3 length is 15 residues. Germline CDR1 reads SGHRS; CDR2 reads YFSETQ. J gave up 8 bases and V 3 bases, and 11 bases lay outside the gene matches. The DNA for the CDR3 is TGCGCCAGCAGCTGGGGTACGACAGGGAAGGAGCCCCAGCATTTT. Protein product: CASSWGTTGKEPQHF.

The chain combines TRBV5-1 with TRBJ2-7; D is possibly TRBD1 (5 bases). The germline CDR1 and CDR2 sequences are SGHRS and YFSETQ. Trimming took 0 bases from V and 2 from J, leaving 24 bases between them. The CDR3 length is 19 residues. CDR3 residues: CASSLAQMTGRVSTYEQYF. CDR3 nucleotides: TGCGCCAGCAGCTTGGCCCAAATGACCGGCAGGGTCTCAACCTACGAGCAGTACTTC.

This chain links TRBV28 with TRBJ1-6; maybe TRBD1 (5 bases). Germline V gives CDR1 MDHEN, CDR2 SYDVKM. This CDR3 is 13 amino acids long. Trimming removed 3 bases from V and 10 bases from J, with 10 bases in between. The CDR3 DNA reads as TGTGCCAGCAGTTTGGGCAGGGCCTCACCCCTCCACTTT. Translation gives CASSLGRASPLHF.

V and J are TRBV28 and TRBJ1-5; D not resolved. The CDR3 runs 14 residues. Per the germline V gene, CDR1 is MDHEN and CDR2 is SYDVKM. The V gene lost 5 bases and the J gene lost 2 bases, with 10 bases spanning the gap. Written as DNA, the CDR3 is TGTGCCAGCAGTCCCATTGCGGGCAATCAGCCCCAGCATTTT. This encodes CASSPIAGNQPQHF.

The chain combines TRBV5-8 with TRBJ1-2, with unresolved D. Trimming took 0 bases from V and 4 from J, leaving 1 base between them. The CDR3 covers 11 residues. Germline V gene lookup returns CDR1 SGHTS and CDR2 YDEGEE. CDR3 in amino acids: CASSLAYGYTF. CDR3 bases: TGTGCCAGCAGCTTGGCCTATGGCTACACCTTC.

The chain couples TRBV28 to TRBJ1-2; D possibly corresponds to TRBD1 (5 bases). Deletions cut 7 bases from V and 2 bases from J, with 14 bases between. The CDR3 extends over 14 amino acids. The germline V gene encodes CDR1 MDHEN and CDR2 SYDVKM. CDR3: CASTPGGTNYGYTF. The CDR3 DNA follows: TGTGCCAGCACCCCCGGGGGAACCAACTATGGCTACACCTTC.

The V gene is TRBV19, the J gene TRBJ1-4; D unresolved. CDR3 length equals 11 residues. CDR1 is LNHDA, CDR2 SQIVND, per germline (reference sequence). Trimming pared 3 bases from V and 8 bases from J, leaving 4 bases between. The CDR3 DNA is TGTGCCAGTAGTATTAGGGAAAAACTGTTTTTT. Its protein is CASSIREKLFF. The full variable domain, completed using reference TRBV19 and TRBJ1-4, is DGGITQSPKYLFRKEGQNVTLSCEQNLNHDAMYWYRQDPGQGLRLIYYSQIVNDFQKGDIAEGYSVSREKKESFPLTVTSAQKNPTAFYLCASSIREKLFFGSGTQLSVL.

Of note for this clone: Other DNA sequences in this specimen translate into the identical CDR3. The V gene is TRBV5-4, the J gene TRBJ1-1, with TRBD1 identical over 9 bases. The CDR3 has 15 amino acids. Trimming took 1 base from V and 0 from J; bases not matched to a gene: 1. In germline, CDR1 is SGHNT, CDR2 YYREEE (reference sequence). The CDR3 region has the DNA TGTGCCAGCAGCTTGCGGACAGGGGTGAACACTGAAGCTTTCTTT. The encoded protein is CASSLRTGVNTEAFF.

The CDR3 protein is CASSMDSELSGANVLTF. DNA for the CDR3: TGTGCCAGCAGCATGGACAGCGAGCTCTCTGGGGCCAACGTCCTGACTTTC. The chain combines TRBV28 with TRBJ2-6, with D possibly being TRBD1 (6 bases). The CDR3 sequence is 17 residues long. Trimming left V 6 bases short and J 0 bases short, with 15 bases between. Germline CDR1 and CDR2: MDHEN and SYDVKM.

V is TRBV29-1 and J is TRBJ2-1, with D perhaps TRBD2 (7 bases). The length of the CDR3 is 12 residues. Looked up from germline, CDR1 is SQVTM and CDR2 is ANQGSEA. Trimming removed 2 bases from V and 10 bases from J, with 12 bases in between. The CDR3 sequence is CSVERWGGEQFF. CDR3 DNA sequence: TGCAGCGTTGAACGGTGGGGGGGCGAGCAGTTCTTC.

This clone was counted once. This chain joins TRBV30 and TRBJ1-1; 9 bases are a match to TRBD1. The CDR3 spans 17 residues. After removal of 1 base from V and 3 bases from J, the junction contained 12 bases not matched to a gene. The V gene's germline CDR1 is GTSNPN and CDR2 SVGIG (reference sequence). The CDR3 region has the DNA TGTGCCTGGAGTGCCACCGGGACAGGGACGGGGGACACTGAAGCTTTCTTT. It specifies CAWSATGTGTGDTEAFF.

The J gene is TRBJ1-1, the V gene TRBV5-1; no firm D call. Germline lookup yields CDR1 SGHRS and CDR2 YFSETQ. V was cut by 0 bases and J by 6 bases, with 15 bases left in between. The CDR3 has 15 amino acids. The CDR3 DNA reads as TGCGCCAGCAGCTTGGAAGTGCTGGGCCAGGCTGAAGCTTTCTTT. This sequence encodes CASSLEVLGQAEAFF.